This entry lists 26 T cell receptor beta chains sequenced from one sample in a study of shared clonotypes between healthy human individuals. Profiled with immunoSEQ multiplex PCR; TCRdb holds only in-frame clones, not every one. The sample carries about a million clones, under 80% recorded once. The material sequenced was memory CD4+ T cells sorted from blood. The subset here: CD45RA-negative fraction. The receptors shown here come from a man between 18 and 29 years old in good health.

The chain is built from TRBV5-4 and TRBJ2-3; 9 bases agree with TRBD1. CDR3 length: 16 amino acids. CDR1 and CDR2 (germline): SGHNT, YYREEE (reference sequence). V lost 2 bases to trimming and J lost 4 bases; unmatched junction nucleotides: 8. CDR3 bases: TGTGCCAGCAGCTTCCACCGGGACAGGGAGTCAGATACGCAGTATTTT. As protein: CASSFHRDRESDTQYF.

In its sample, this clone was seen a few times. This CDR3 reads CAWSGMGQGATEAFF. CDR3 bases: TGTGCCTGGAGTGGGATGGGACAGGGGGCGACTGAAGCTTTCTTT. V is TRBV30 and J is TRBJ1-1; 12 bases align to TRBD1. The trim removed 1 base at V and 5 bases at J, leaving 5 bases unmatched. The CDR3 extends over 15 amino acids. In germline, CDR1 is GTSNPN, CDR2 SVGIG (reference sequence).

This sequence joins TRBV5-4 and TRBJ1-2; 10 nucleotides match TRBD1. Germline lookup yields CDR1 SGHNT and CDR2 YYREEE (reference sequence). V gave up 3 bases and J gave up 0 bases; unmatched junction bases: 2. The CDR3 is made up of 15 amino acids. CDR3 residues: CASSWDRGANYGYTF. The CDR3 nucleotides read TGTGCCAGCAGCTGGGACAGGGGCGCTAACTATGGCTACACCTTC.

The table lists this clone with many counts. The chain links TRBV28 to TRBJ2-2, with D hard to call. Germline CDR1 reads MDHEN; CDR2 reads SYDVKM. CDR3 size: 13 residues. V was trimmed by 10 bases and J by 0 bases, leaving 9 bases between them. The CDR3 reads CATEVANTGELFF. The CDR3 DNA sequence: TGTGCCACCGAGGTGGCGAACACCGGGGAGCTGTTTTTT.

There are many counts of this clone. V is TRBV30 and J is TRBJ1-1, with D perhaps matching TRBD1 (5 bases). The germline V gene encodes CDR1 GTSNPN and CDR2 SVGIG (reference sequence). The CDR3 consists of 13 residues. V was pared by 5 bases and J by 5 bases, with 15 bases between. The CDR3 spells CAWRPGRVTEAFF. The CDR3 DNA reads TGTGCCTGGCGACCCGGCAGGGTTACTGAAGCTTTCTTT. The whole variable domain, remainder taken from reference TRBV30 and TRBJ1-1, is SQTIHQWPATLVQPVGSPLSLECTVEGTSNPNLYWYRQAAGRGLQLLFYSVGIGQISSEVPQNLSASRPQDRQFILSSKKLLLSDSGFYLCAWRPGRVTEAFFGQGTRLTVV.

CDR3 in amino acids: CASSPSMGTGELFF. CDR3 bases: TGTGCCAGCAGCCCCAGCATGGGGACCGGGGAGCTGTTTTTT. The chain carries TRBV7-2 and TRBJ2-2, with D hard to call. The CDR3 is made up of 14 amino acids. V dropped 5 bases and J dropped 5 bases, with 12 bases sitting between them. Per germline, CDR1 SGHTA and CDR2 FQGNSA.

The chain carries TRBV19 and TRBJ1-1; D perhaps matches TRBD1 (5 bases). Trimming removed 5 bases at V and 4 bases at J, with 14 bases between. Germline CDR1 and CDR2: LNHDA and SQIVND (reference sequence). CDR3 length equals 14 residues. The CDR3 coding sequence is TGTGCCAGTAGTGTCCGGGGGTGGAGCACTGAAGCTTTCTTT. Its protein is CASSVRGWSTEAFF.

J is TRBJ1-2 and V is TRBV7-3; D perhaps matches TRBD1 (5 bases). Trimming took off 3 bases at V and 8 bases at J, with 13 bases between the two ends. This CDR3 contains 13 residues. The germline CDR1 and CDR2 sequences are SGHTA and FQGTGA. CDR3 sequence: CASSFRDQRGYTF. The CDR3 DNA is TGTGCCAGCAGCTTTCGGGACCAAAGAGGCTACACCTTC.

The chain is built from TRBV7-9 and TRBJ2-7, with unresolved D. Germline CDR1 and CDR2: SEHNR and FQNEAQ (reference sequence). The V gene lost 3 bases and the J gene lost 3 bases, with 9 bases spanning the gap. The CDR3 has 13 residues. In nucleotides, the CDR3 is TGTGCCAGCAGCTTGAACTATAACTACGAGCAGTACTTC. Its translation: CASSLNYNYEQYF.

This clone was picked up one time. The chain has TRBV7-9 and TRBJ2-5; 8 bases match TRBD2. Trimming at V came to 0 bases and at J to 1 base, leaving 7 bases not matched to a gene. This CDR3 is built from 17 residues. The germline CDR1 and CDR2 sequences are SEHNR and FQNEAQ (reference sequence). The CDR3 is CASSLARYTSGQETQYF. In DNA form, the CDR3 reads TGTGCCAGCAGCTTAGCCCGGTACACTAGCGGCCAAGAGACCCAGTACTTC.

The chain couples TRBV18 to TRBJ2-7, with D unclear. With 0 bases removed from V and 5 bases from J, the gap between germline ends came to 8 bases. Germline V gene sequence: CDR1 KGHSH, CDR2 LQKENI. This CDR3 is 13 amino acids long. The CDR3: CASSPPISHEQYF. The CDR3 DNA reads as TGTGCCAGCTCACCACCGATTTCCCACGAGCAGTACTTC.

The V call is TRBV2, the J call TRBJ2-7; 8 bases are shared with TRBD1. The CDR3 sequence is 13 residues long. The germline CDR1 and CDR2 sequences are SNHLY and FYNNEI. The trim removed 6 bases at V and 6 bases at J, leaving 7 bases unmatched. The CDR3 DNA follows: TGTGCCAGCAGCGACAGGGGCAGGTTCGAGCAGTACTTC. Its protein is CASSDRGRFEQYF.

The chain is built from TRBV27 and TRBJ1-4; tentative D call: TRBD1 (5 bases). CDR1 is MNHEY, CDR2 SMNVEV, per germline (reference sequence). This CDR3 region has 14 residues. V lost 5 bases and J 7 bases, leaving 14 bases between the germline ends. The CDR3 sequence is CASSPDRILEKLFF. Here the CDR3 DNA reads TGTGCCAGCAGTCCCGACAGAATTCTTGAAAAACTGTTTTTT.

The chain couples TRBV6-5 to TRBJ2-3; the match to TRBD2 covers 7 bases. Germline CDR1 and CDR2: MNHEY and SVGAGI. The V segment lost 6 bases and the J segment 2 bases; nucleotides outside the gene matches: 8. This CDR3 region has 15 residues. The CDR3 reads CASSPRTSDTDTQYF. The CDR3 DNA reads as TGTGCCAGCAGCCCCAGGACTAGTGACACAGATACGCAGTATTTT.

This chain uses TRBV5-1 with TRBJ2-2, with D perhaps assigned TRBD1 or TRBD2 (6 bases each). The CDR3 is made up of 16 amino acids. Germline V gene data show CDR1 as SGHRS and CDR2 as YFSETQ. Trimming shortened V by 1 base and J by 4 bases, and 14 bases separated the two germline ends. The CDR3 sequence is CASSLTGASSTGELFF. The DNA for the CDR3 is TGCGCCAGCAGCTTGACGGGGGCTAGTAGCACCGGGGAGCTGTTTTTT.

The V call is TRBV4-1, the J call TRBJ2-7; TRBD2 might be the D (6 bases). Trimming cost V 0 bases and J 2 bases, with 17 bases left between them. From germline, CDR1 is MGHRA and CDR2 YSYEKL. The CDR3 extends over 17 amino acids. Here the CDR3 reads CASSQDSGRPGAYEQYF. CDR3 DNA: TGCGCCAGCAGCCAAGATTCAGGGAGACCGGGGGCCTACGAGCAGTACTTC.

The CDR3 loop reads CASSFAGTGTGTEAFF. The CDR3 coding sequence is TGCGCCAGCAGCTTCGCCGGGACAGGGACAGGAACTGAAGCTTTCTTT. The V call is TRBV5-1, the J call TRBJ1-1; 9 bases agree with TRBD1. Germline trimming cut 2 bases from V and 5 bases from J; bases unmatched to any gene: 10. The CDR3 runs 16 residues. The germline gives CDR1 SGHRS, CDR2 YFSETQ.

This sequence joins TRBV10-1 and TRBJ2-5, with a tentative D call TRBD1 (6 bases). CDR3 length: 13 residues. Germline CDR1 reads WNHNN; CDR2 reads SYGVQD (reference sequence). V was trimmed by 3 bases and J by 3 bases, leaving 8 bases between them. The CDR3 protein is CASSEYREETQYF. The CDR3 DNA is TGCGCCAGCAGTGAATACAGGGAAGAGACCCAGTACTTC.

This clone was detected only once. The genes are TRBV7-2 and TRBJ2-6; the D gene is possibly TRBD1 (5 bases). V shed 2 bases and J shed 0 bases, with 11 bases lying between them. Germline loops: CDR1 SGHTA, CDR2 FQGNSA. The CDR3 extends over 17 amino acids. For the CDR3, the DNA is TGTGCCAGCAGCTTACCTACAGGAGCCTCTGGGGCCAACGTCCTGACTTTC. It is translated as CASSLPTGASGANVLTF.

This chain links TRBV7-9 with TRBJ2-3; 8 bases fit TRBD2. This CDR3 region has 16 residues. The germline CDR1 and CDR2 sequences are SEHNR and FQNEAQ (reference sequence). Trimming cost V 2 bases and J 4 bases; bases outside gene matches: 8. The CDR3 is CASSLNSGSMADTQYF. The CDR3, as DNA: TGTGCCAGCAGCTTAAACAGCGGGAGCATGGCAGATACGCAGTATTTT.

This chain connects TRBV20-1 to TRBJ2-3; D remains unclear. Germline V gives CDR1 DFQATT, CDR2 SNEGSKA (reference sequence). The CDR3 totals 11 residues. Trimming cost V 5 bases and J 2 bases, with 5 bases left between them. In DNA form, the CDR3 reads TGCAGTGCTGACTTCACAGATACGCAGTATTTT. This codes for CSADFTDTQYF.

This clone came up a few times. The chain combines TRBV5-1 with TRBJ2-5; D is ambiguous. This CDR3 contains 14 residues. Germline loops: CDR1 SGHRS, CDR2 YFSETQ. V lost 3 bases to trimming and J lost 2 bases, with 11 bases between them. The CDR3 here is CASSSVDGQETQYF. As DNA, the CDR3 is TGCGCCAGCAGCTCGGTGGACGGACAAGAGACCCAGTACTTC.

The chain is built from TRBV6-5 and TRBJ1-2, with TRBD1 matching 9 bases. The length of the CDR3 is 15 residues. Germline values: CDR1 MNHEY, CDR2 SVGAGI. V trimming: 6 bases; J trimming: 3 bases; junction bases outside the gene matches: 8. The CDR3 nucleotides are TGTGCCAGCAGACCCGTCGGGACAGGGTACTATGGCTACACCTTC. It encodes CASRPVGTGYYGYTF.

The rearrangement joins TRBV5-4 to TRBJ2-5; D possibly corresponds to TRBD1 (6 bases). Germline CDR1 SGHNT, CDR2 YYREEE (reference sequence). CDR3 length: 16 residues. V was trimmed by 0 bases and J by 4 bases, leaving 16 bases between them. The chain's CDR3 is CASSLATGRPGETQYF. The CDR3 bases are TGTGCCAGCAGCTTGGCCACAGGGAGACCTGGAGAGACCCAGTACTTC.

This chain joins TRBV11-2 and TRBJ1-6; D might be TRBD1 (5 bases). There are 14 residues in the CDR3. V was shortened by 5 bases and J by 9 bases, with 14 bases between the two germline ends. The V gene's germline CDR1 is SGHAT and CDR2 FQNNGV. The CDR3 loop is CASSPRSGVSPLHF. CDR3 bases: TGTGCCAGCAGCCCCCGCTCGGGGGTTTCACCCCTCCACTTT. Looking up the rest from reference TRBV11-2 and TRBJ1-6 gives the full variable domain: EAGVAQSPRYKIIEKRQSVAFWCNPISGHATLYWYQQILGQGPKLLIQFQNNGVVDDSQLPKDRFSAERLKGVDSTLKIQPAKLEDSAVYLCASSPRSGVSPLHFGNGTRLTVT.

This clone was seen a few times. At the DNA level, this CDR3 is encoded by other sequences in the same sample as well. V gene TRBV19 combines with J gene TRBJ2-6; no clear D gene. The CDR3 consists of 15 residues. Per germline, CDR1 LNHDA and CDR2 SQIVND (reference sequence). Trimming stripped 3 bases from V and 1 base from J, with 7 bases between. CDR3 protein: CASSIQGSGANVLTF. For the CDR3, the DNA is TGTGCCAGTAGTATTCAAGGTTCTGGGGCCAACGTCCTGACTTTC.